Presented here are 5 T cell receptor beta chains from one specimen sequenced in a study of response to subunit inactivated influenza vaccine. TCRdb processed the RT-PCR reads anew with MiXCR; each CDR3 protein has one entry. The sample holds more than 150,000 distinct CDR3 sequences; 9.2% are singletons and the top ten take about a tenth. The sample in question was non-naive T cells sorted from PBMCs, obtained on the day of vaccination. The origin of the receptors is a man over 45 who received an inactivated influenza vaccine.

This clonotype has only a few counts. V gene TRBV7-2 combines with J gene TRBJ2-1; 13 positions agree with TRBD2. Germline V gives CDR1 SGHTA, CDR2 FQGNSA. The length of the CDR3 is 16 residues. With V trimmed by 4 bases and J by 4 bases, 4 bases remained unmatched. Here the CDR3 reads CASSSAGLAGYNEQFF. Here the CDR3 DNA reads TGTGCCAGCAGCTCCGCGGGACTAGCGGGGTACAATGAGCAGTTCTTC. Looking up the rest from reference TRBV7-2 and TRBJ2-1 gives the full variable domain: GAGVSQSPSNKVTEKGKDVELRCDPISGHTALYWYRQSLGQGLEFLIYFQGNSAPDKSGLPSDRFSAERTGGSVSTLTIQRTQQEDSAVYLCASSSAGLAGYNEQFFGPGTRLTVL.

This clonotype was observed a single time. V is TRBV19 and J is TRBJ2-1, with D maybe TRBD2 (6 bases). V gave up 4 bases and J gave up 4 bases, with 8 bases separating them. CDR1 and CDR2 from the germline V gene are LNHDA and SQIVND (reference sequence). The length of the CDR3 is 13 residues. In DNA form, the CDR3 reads TGTGCCAGTAGTAGGGAGGCGTACAATGAGCAGTTCTTC. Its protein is CASSREAYNEQFF.

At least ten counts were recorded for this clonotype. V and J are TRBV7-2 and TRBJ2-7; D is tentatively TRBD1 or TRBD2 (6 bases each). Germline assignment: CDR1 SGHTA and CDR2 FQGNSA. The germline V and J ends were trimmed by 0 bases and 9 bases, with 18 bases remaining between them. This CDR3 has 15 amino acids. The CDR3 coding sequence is TGTGCCAGCAGCTTAGCGATGGCCAGTGGAGGGGGGCAGTACTTC. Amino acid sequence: CASSLAMASGGGQYF.

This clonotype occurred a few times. The CDR3 DNA follows: TGTGCCAGCTCCCAACAATACGGGACAGTCTCTTCACCCCTCCACTTT. Amino acid sequence: CASSQQYGTVSSPLHF. The chain joins TRBV18 to TRBJ1-6; TRBD1 matches 7 bases. The CDR3 totals 16 residues. Germline V CDR1 and CDR2: KGHSH, LQKENI. J lost 9 bases, V lost 6 bases, and 14 bases had no gene match.

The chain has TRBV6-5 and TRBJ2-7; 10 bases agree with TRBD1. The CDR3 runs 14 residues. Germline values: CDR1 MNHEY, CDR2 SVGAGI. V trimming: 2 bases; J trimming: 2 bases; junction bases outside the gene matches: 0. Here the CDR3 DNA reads TGTGCCAGCAGTTACGGGACAGGGGCCTACGAGCAGTACTTC. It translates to CASSYGTGAYEQYF.